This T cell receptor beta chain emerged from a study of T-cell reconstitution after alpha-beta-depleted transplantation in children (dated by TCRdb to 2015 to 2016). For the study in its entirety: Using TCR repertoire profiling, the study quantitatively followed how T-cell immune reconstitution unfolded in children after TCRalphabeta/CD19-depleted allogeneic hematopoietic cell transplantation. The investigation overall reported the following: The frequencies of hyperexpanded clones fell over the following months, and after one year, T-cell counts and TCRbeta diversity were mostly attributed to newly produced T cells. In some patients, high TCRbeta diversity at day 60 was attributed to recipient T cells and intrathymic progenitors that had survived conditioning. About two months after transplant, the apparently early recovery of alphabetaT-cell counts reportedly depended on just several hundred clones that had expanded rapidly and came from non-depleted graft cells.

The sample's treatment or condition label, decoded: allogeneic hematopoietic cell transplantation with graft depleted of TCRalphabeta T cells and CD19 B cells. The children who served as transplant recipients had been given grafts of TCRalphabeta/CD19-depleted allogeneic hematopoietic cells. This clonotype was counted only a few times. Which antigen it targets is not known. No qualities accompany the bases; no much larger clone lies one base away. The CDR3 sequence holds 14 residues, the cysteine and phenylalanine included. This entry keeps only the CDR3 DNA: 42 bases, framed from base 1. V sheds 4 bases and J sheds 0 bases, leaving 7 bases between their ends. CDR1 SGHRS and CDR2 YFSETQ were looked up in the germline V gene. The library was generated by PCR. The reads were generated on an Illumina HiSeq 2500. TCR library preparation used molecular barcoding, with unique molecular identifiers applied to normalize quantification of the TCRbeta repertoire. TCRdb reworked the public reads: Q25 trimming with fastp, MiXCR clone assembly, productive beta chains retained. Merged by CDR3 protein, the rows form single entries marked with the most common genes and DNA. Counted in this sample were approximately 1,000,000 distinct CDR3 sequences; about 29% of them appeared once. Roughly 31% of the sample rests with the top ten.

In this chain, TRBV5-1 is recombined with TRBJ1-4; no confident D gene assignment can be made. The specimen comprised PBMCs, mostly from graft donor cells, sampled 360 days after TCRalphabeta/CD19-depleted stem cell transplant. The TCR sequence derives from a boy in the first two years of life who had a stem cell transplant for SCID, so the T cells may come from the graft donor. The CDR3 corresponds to CASSGDATNEKLFF. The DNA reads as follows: TGCGCCAGCAGCGGAGACGCAACTAATGAAAAACTGTTTTTT.